One and the same sample provided the 19 T cell receptor beta chains below, sequenced in a study of identical twins listed by TCRdb under 2016. The library was produced with 5' RACE. Sequenced using an Illumina HiSeq 2000. TCRdb handled the public reads itself, with Q25 trimming in fastp and clone calling in MiXCR, and kept productive beta chains. Duplicate CDR3 protein sequences are folded into a single record with the most common DNA and genes. The sample includes some 460,000 distinct CDR3 sequences, with more than 13% observed a single time. The top ten hold roughly 0.56% of the sample. The same sample was also used in a study of yellow fever vaccine responses in identical twins.

Source material: CD4+ T cells sorted from blood. The receptors stem from a woman between 18 and 29 years old in good health.

V and J are TRBV20-1 and TRBJ2-1, with 8 positions matching TRBD1. Germline lookup yields CDR1 DFQATT and CDR2 SNEGSKA (reference sequence). J gave up 0 bases and V 3 bases, and 7 bases lay outside the gene matches. The CDR3 is 16 amino acids. The CDR3 region is CSARYTGGDSYNEQFF. The CDR3 bases are TGCAGTGCTAGGTACACAGGGGGTGACTCCTACAATGAGCAGTTCTTC.

This clonotype has ten or more counts. The chain has TRBV5-1 and TRBJ2-1; 7 bases align to TRBD1. Losses at the gene ends were 4 bases for V and 9 bases for J; bases not matched to a gene: 13. The CDR3 length is 15 residues. Germline CDR1 SGHRS, CDR2 YFSETQ. Here the CDR3 DNA reads TGCGCCAGCAGCCCCGGACAGGTCTCCCCCACTGAGCAGTTCTTC. Amino acid sequence: CASSPGQVSPTEQFF.

This clonotype occurred a few times. The CDR3 reads CASSLAGTRGNTQYF. The CDR3 DNA follows: TGTGCCAGCAGCTTAGCAGGGACTCGAGGAAATACGCAGTATTTT. The chain recombines TRBV7-9 with TRBJ2-3, with a tentative D call TRBD2 (6 bases). CDR1 and CDR2 (germline): SEHNR, FQNEAQ (reference sequence). V dropped 0 bases and J dropped 7 bases, with 14 bases sitting between them. The CDR3 has 15 residues.

In this sample, this clonotype turned up a few times. CDR3 residues: CASSFKDGEQFF. The DNA of the CDR3 is TGCGCCAGCAGCTTTAAAGACGGTGAGCAGTTCTTC. The chain carries TRBV5-1 and TRBJ2-1; no clear D. The CDR3 sequence is 12 residues long. Trimming pared 2 bases from V and 9 bases from J, leaving 9 bases between. Per germline, CDR1 SGHRS and CDR2 YFSETQ. Supplemented by reference TRBV5-1 and TRBJ2-1, the full variable domain reads KAGVTQTPRYLIKTRGQQVTLSCSPISGHRSVSWYQQTPGQGLQFLFEYFSETQRNKGNFPGRFSGRQFSNSRSEMNVSTLELGDSALYLCASSFKDGEQFFGPGTRLTVL.

The CDR3 DNA reads TGTGCCAACGGACGGAGTACTGGGGAGCTGTTTTTT. Translating it yields CANGRSTGELFF. The chain carries TRBV28 and TRBJ2-2; D is unresolved. Trimming took off 10 bases at V and 8 bases at J, with 14 bases between the two ends. CDR1 and CDR2 from the germline V gene are MDHEN and SYDVKM. This CDR3 region has 12 residues.

This clonotype was seen more than once but under ten times. The genes are TRBV6-2 or TRBV6-3 and TRBJ2-1, with D hard to call. The CDR3 loop spans 13 amino acids. The germline V and J ends were trimmed by 6 bases and 5 bases, with 11 bases remaining between them. Germline values: CDR1 MNHEY, CDR2 SVGEGT. CDR3 DNA sequence: TGTGCCAGCAGACCCTCTAGTAACAATGAGCAGTTCTTC. This gives the protein CASRPSSNNEQFF.

This clonotype showed up just a few times. This chain joins TRBV12-3 or TRBV12-4 and TRBJ2-1; D is tentatively TRBD1 or TRBD2 (5 bases each). The CDR3 sequence is 17 residues long. The V and J ends lost 0 bases and 7 bases respectively, with 19 bases between them. CDR3 residues: CASSLAIPWGLMNEQFF. The CDR3 coding sequence is TGTGCCAGCAGTTTAGCGATCCCCTGGGGGTTAATGAATGAGCAGTTCTTC.

This clonotype has only one observation. V is TRBV7-6 and J is TRBJ2-1; D is unresolved. The V end lost 6 bases, the J end lost 4 bases, and 10 bases lay between the germline ends. The CDR3 runs to 13 residues. Germline V gene data show CDR1 as SGHVS and CDR2 as FNYEAQ. The CDR3, as DNA: TGTGCCAGCAGAGGCTTAATTTACAATGAGCAGTTCTTC. Protein: CASRGLIYNEQFF.

This clonotype has just a few counts. The chain couples TRBV3-1 to TRBJ2-7, with 7 bases aligning to TRBD1. Unmatched junction bases numbered 12, after V lost 4 bases and J lost 12 bases. This CDR3 contains 13 residues. CDR1 LGHDT and CDR2 YNNKEL come from the germline V gene (reference sequence). The CDR3 DNA sequence: TGTGCCAGCAGCCCGGACACACCGGGACAGTTGTACTTC. It is translated as CASSPDTPGQLYF.

The chain has TRBV7-9 and TRBJ1-1; D gene uncertain. CDR3 size: 12 residues. Trimming cost V 1 base and J 11 bases, with 11 bases left between them. The germline gives CDR1 SEHNR, CDR2 FQNEAQ (reference sequence). DNA for the CDR3: TGTGCCAGCAGCTTAGGAGGGTTAGGGGCTTTCTTT. Residues: CASSLGGLGAFF. Supplemented by reference TRBV7-9 and TRBJ1-1, the full variable domain reads DTGVSQNPRHKITKRGQNVTFRCDPISEHNRLYWYRQTLGQGPEFLTYFQNEAQLEKSRLLSDRFSAERPKGSFSTLEIQRTEQGDSAMYLCASSLGGLGAFFGQGTRLTVV.

This clonotype was found a few times. This rearrangement joins TRBV5-1 to TRBJ1-3; tentatively, D is TRBD1 (5 bases). V was pared by 2 bases and J by 2 bases, with 14 bases between. The CDR3 length is 16 residues. Germline CDR1 is SGHRS and CDR2 is YFSETQ. The CDR3 protein is CASSFSPGITGNTIYF. In DNA form, the CDR3 reads TGCGCCAGCAGCTTCAGTCCAGGGATCACTGGAAACACCATATATTTT.

In its sample, this clonotype was seen a few times. The chain recombines TRBV3-1 with TRBJ1-1; D not resolved. Germline-derived CDR1 and CDR2 are LGHDT and YNNKEL (reference sequence). This CDR3 spans 14 amino acids. Trimming removed 2 bases at V and 0 bases at J, with 7 bases between. CDR3 sequence: CASSQFEMNTEAFF. The CDR3, as DNA: TGTGCCAGCAGCCAATTCGAGATGAACACTGAAGCTTTCTTT. The entire variable domain, with the rest obtained from reference TRBV3-1 and TRBJ1-1, is as follows: DTAVSQTPKYLVTQMGNDKSIKCEQNLGHDTMYWYKQDSKKFLKIMFSYNNKELIINETVPNRFSPKSPDKAHLNLHINSLELGDSAVYFCASSQFEMNTEAFFGQGTRLTVV.

This clonotype was seen a few times. J is TRBJ1-1 and V is TRBV7-9; no reliable D call. There are 14 residues in the CDR3. V gave up 4 bases and J gave up 3 bases, with 12 bases separating them. CDR1 is SEHNR and CDR2 is FQNEAQ in the germline V gene (reference sequence). The CDR3 nucleotides read TGTGCCAGCAGCTCAAGCCCCGGGCACACTGAAGCTTTCTTT. Protein: CASSSSPGHTEAFF.

CDR3 DNA: TGTGCCAGCAGCAAAGTTCGCCGGGAGGCGCAGTACTTC. The encoded protein is CASSKVRREAQYF. The chain is built from TRBV21-1 and TRBJ2-7; the DNA was not compared with TRBD2, the D call given in the table. TRBV21-1 is a documented pseudogene. The CDR3 totals 13 residues.

The sample holds a few counts of this clonotype. The rearrangement joins TRBV20-1 to TRBJ2-2, with 8 nucleotides matching TRBD2. CDR1 is DFQATT and CDR2 is SNEGSKA in the germline V gene (reference sequence). The CDR3 runs 14 residues. J lost 4 bases, V lost 3 bases, and 4 bases had no gene match. DNA for the CDR3: TGCAGTGCTAGCCGGCTAGCGGGCACCGGGGAGCTGTTTTTT. Its protein product is CSASRLAGTGELFF.

This clonotype has a count of ten or more. The V and J genes are TRBV29-1 and TRBJ2-7; D remains ambiguous. Germline loops: CDR1 SQVTM, CDR2 ANQGSEA. V was clipped by 5 bases and J by 3 bases, with 11 bases between them. CDR3 size: 12 residues. The CDR3 region is CSVRAEYYEQYF. DNA for the CDR3: TGCAGCGTTCGGGCGGAATACTACGAGCAGTACTTC.

The V call is TRBV4-3, the J call TRBJ1-2; no reliable D call. Germline V gives CDR1 LGHNA, CDR2 YSLEER. The ends were cut back, 5 bases at V and 7 bases at J, with 20 bases in the middle. CDR3 length: 15 residues. The CDR3 bases are TGCGCCAGCAGCTCCACTGACAAGGTCCTCTCTGGCTACACCTTC. This codes for CASSSTDKVLSGYTF.

This clonotype showed up just a few times. The CDR3 bases are TGTGCCATCAGCGGACAGGGGTCATTTCATGAGCAGTTCTTC. It encodes CAISGQGSFHEQFF. The chain couples TRBV10-3 to TRBJ2-1; 9 nucleotides agree with TRBD1. This CDR3 has 14 residues. Unmatched junction bases numbered 8, after V lost 6 bases and J lost 8 bases. Germline V gene data show CDR1 as ENHRY and CDR2 as SYGVKD.

This clonotype was detected a few times. The CDR3 region has the DNA TGTGCCAGCAGCTTAGCCGCCCGTCGGGAGCAGTTCTTC. Its translation: CASSLAARREQFF. The chain recombines TRBV7-2 with TRBJ2-1; no firm D call. Trimming left V 0 bases short and J 10 bases short, with 10 bases between. Germline assignment: CDR1 SGHTA and CDR2 FQGNSA. The CDR3 is 13 amino acids.